The next 4 T cell receptor beta chains were all read from a single sample in a study of T-cell reconstitution after alpha-beta-depleted transplantation in children. A TCRbeta library incorporating unique molecular identifiers was prepared. Via MiXCR, TCRdb re-called the PCR reads, giving one row per CDR3 protein. The sample includes 230,000 or so distinct CDR3 sequences, approximately 9.7% seen only once; the top ten take about 5%. The input for sequencing was PBMCs from the stem cell graft donor, taken from the stem cell graft. All receptors come from a human donor who donated a stem cell graft to a child with SCID.

The genes are TRBV19 and TRBJ1-1; no reliable D call. The CDR3 runs 13 residues. V dropped 7 bases and J dropped 4 bases, with 13 bases sitting between them. Germline V CDR1 and CDR2: LNHDA, SQIVND (reference sequence). CDR3 loop: CASKRIGPTEAFF. DNA of the CDR3: TGTGCCAGTAAAAGGATAGGACCCACTGAAGCTTTCTTT.

This clonotype has at least ten counts. This rearrangement joins TRBV12-3 or TRBV12-4 to TRBJ1-2; possible D gene TRBD1, 5 bases. Between the trimmed V and J ends, which lost 6 bases and 4 bases, there was a span of 24 bases. The CDR3 length is 17 residues. The CDR3 DNA follows: TGTGCCAGCAGCCGACCTGGGACGGGAAGAGGATTCTATGGCTACACCTTC. Amino acid sequence: CASSRPGTGRGFYGYTF.

In this sample, this clonotype turned up many times. The chain combines TRBV12-3 or TRBV12-4 with TRBJ1-5; D gene uncertain. V was trimmed by 5 bases and J by 3 bases, leaving 14 bases between them. This CDR3 spans 15 amino acids. The CDR3, as DNA: TGTGCCAGCAGTAGCCGGGGTTCGGACAATCAGCCCCAGCATTTT. Protein sequence: CASSSRGSDNQPQHF.

This clonotype has at least ten counts. The chain joins TRBV7-8 to TRBJ2-1, with D possibly matching TRBD1 (6 bases). Germline values: CDR1 SGHVS, CDR2 FQNEAQ. The V end lost 2 bases, the J end lost 5 bases, and 13 bases lay between the germline ends. The CDR3 is made up of 15 amino acids. DNA of the CDR3: TGTGCCAGCAGCTTACTAGGGGGACCGGACAATGAGCAGTTCTTC. It translates to CASSLLGGPDNEQFF.